This T cell receptor (beta chain) was recorded in a study of regulatory T cells in long-lasting Graves disease (dated by TCRdb to 2020 to 2022). In terms of the full investigation: In the newly diagnosed Graves' disease group, patients had been taking antithyroid drugs for less than 3 months. Persistent Graves' disease patients were compared with newly diagnosed Graves' disease patients by peripheral blood TCR sequencing and RNA sequencing. The study was registered as a clinical trial and conducted in China. A total of about 33 samples underwent TCR sequencing, from roughly 13 patients with persistent Graves' disease and some 20 patients with newly diagnosed Graves' disease.

This clonotype has only a few counts. Its antigen is not yet known. One base away there is no much larger clone; base qualities are not given. Overall results and qualifications from the work: Patients with persistent disease shared more public clonotypes (around 2,500) than newly diagnosed patients did (more than 900). The authors acknowledged the small sample size as a limitation that may reduce accuracy. Because the primary lesion, thyroid tissue, could not be accessed, the study looked at peripheral blood alone. Preferential use of TRBV28, TRBJ1-2 and TRBJ2-5 was observed in persistent disease, whereas TRBV20-1 and TRBJ2-1 were favored in newly diagnosed disease. Sequencing and analysis were restricted to the TCR beta chain. Compared with newly diagnosed patients, persistent Graves' disease patients had lower TCR Shannon entropy and fewer highly expanded clones, which suggests clonal expansion.

The CDR3, cysteine through phenylalanine, is 14 amino acids long. Only the CDR3 region is kept as DNA, spanning 42 bases read in frame from base 1. Via the germline V gene (reference sequence), CDR1 is SEHNR and CDR2 FQNEAQ. V and J are truncated by 1 base and 6 bases respectively, leaving an intervening sequence of 10 bases. The library was generated by multiplex PCR. Data came from an Illumina HiSeq 4000. CDR3 regions were amplified by Arm-PCR with iRepertoire HTBI primers to construct TCR beta libraries. Before sequencing, the PCR products underwent gel purification. The authors' pipeline ran thus. Across samples, about 64 TRBV and 13 to 15 TRBJ segments were identified and used for gene usage analysis of CDR3 amino acid clonotypes. Filtered high-quality paired reads were merged into contigs using COPE and FqMerger. Contigs were aligned with BLAST to IMGT TRBV, TRBD and TRBJ reference genes, and CDR3 was defined per IMGT. Highly expanded clones were defined as clonotypes with a frequency above 0.1%. Shannon entropy served as the measure of repertoire diversity, while the Gini coefficient captured V-J evenness. Public clonotypes were defined as clonotypes shared by more than one individual. TCRdb passed the public sequencing reads through fastp at Q25 and MiXCR, retaining productive beta sequences. Every entry covers one CDR3 protein and lists the most common genes and DNA from its rows. What appears here as the V and J calls and clone size reflects TCRdb's work, not the paper's. Across this sample there are over 350,000 distinct CDR3 sequences, with 12% to 15% seen only once. The leading ten clones occupy roughly 18% of the sample.

Per the publication, the time point label means: newly diagnosed GD, antithyroid drugs for less than 3 months. For both TCR sequencing and RNA sequencing, RNA was extracted from PBMCs in TRIzol. The diagnosis of Graves' disease followed American Thyroid Association guidelines. Patients for the study were recruited at an endocrinology department in Xi'an, China. Each patient gave 9 to 10 milliliters of peripheral blood, collected in an EDTA anticoagulant tube. PBMCs were isolated by Ficoll Paque Plus density gradient separation without further T cell sorting. An Agilent 2100 Bioanalyzer and agarose gel were used to assess RNA quality, and a NanoDrop 2000 was used to measure RNA concentration. These data were also filed under a second study, of T cells in Graves' hyperthyroidism and ophthalmopathy. As that second study puts it: Stable Graves' hyperthyroidism was defined as the absence of progression to ophthalmopathy over 18 months of follow-up. The hyperthyroidism patients were between 18 and 65 years old and newly diagnosed, with a disease duration of less than 2 months. The study excluded patients with uncontrolled infections, other autoimmune diseases, pregnancy or lactation. Diagnoses relied on clinical symptoms, serum thyroxine and TRAb, thyroid ultrasound and orbital computed tomography. The first round of RT-PCR for the TCR CDR3 was performed with the HTBI primer set and the Qiagen OneStep RT-PCR kit. Most expanded thyroid clonotypes (frequency above 0.001) were also detected in blood, suggesting blood repertoires may reflect thyroid immune responses. A 13 V-J signature model separated ophthalmopathy from stable hyperthyroidism, with nearly 90% sensitivity and 81% to 83% specificity in cross-validation and 80%/75% in testing. During validation, the model predicted progression to ophthalmopathy a median of roughly six months ahead of onset, with roughly 65% sensitivity and 72.22% specificity. To identify distinguishing TCR V-J signatures, a discovery cohort of about 100 patients was used, comprising 40 to 45 with Graves' ophthalmopathy and under 60 with stable Graves' hyperthyroidism. Whether ophthalmopathy could be predicted prospectively was tested in an independent validation cohort made up of approximately 19 hyperthyroidism patients plus 17 patients who later progressed to ophthalmopathy. The 100 discovery patients were randomly split 7:3 into training and test sets. Thyroid tissue and blood T-cell repertoires from six or seven Graves' hyperthyroidism patients were also compared in the study. Once sampling was done, hyperthyroidism patients were given methimazole at a starting dose of 30 mg daily, whereas ophthalmopathy patients were given high-dose intravenous methylprednisolone. A second multiplex PCR round built the libraries, followed by size selection and purification. The libraries were sequenced on an Illumina HiSeq2000 using paired-end 100 bp reads. SOAPnuke was used to process the raw data, throwing out any read that contained adapters or uncalled bases, had a mean Phred below 15, or lacked an exact constant-primer or identifier match. COPE v1.2.5 was used to merge high-quality paired reads, and clonotypes were defined as unique nucleotide sequences. MiTCR v1.1 was used to align the clonotypes against IMGT TRBV, TRBD and TRBJ reference segments. The analysis was restricted to V-J combinations with a frequency above 0.0001, which together covered just over 98% of the repertoires. A TCS score was defined as the ratio between F50 (clonal expansion) and ExV (chaos), using BLOSUM62-based TCRdist between CDR3 peptides within each V-J. Welch's t-statistics and random forest reduced approximately 520 V-J features to 10 to 15, which were used in a naive Bayes classifier (R e1071). No statistical method was used to fix the sample size in advance, and group allocation was not hidden from the investigators. The paper reports TCR Vbeta CDR3 sequencing of 135 peripheral blood samples: over 40 ophthalmopathy, fewer than 80 hyperthyroidism and approximately 17 progressor patients.

The sequence came from a woman between 45 and 65 years old with Graves disease. Donor details come from another sample of the same person, matched by shared clones. The sequence joins TRBV7-9 to TRBJ2-1, with TRBD2 as a weak D call on 5 bases. The material was peripheral blood mononuclear cells (PBMCs), obtained at new diagnosis, from a patient treated with antithyroid drugs. The sequence in DNA is TGTGCCAGCAGCTTAGGGGGAGATCCCAATGAGCAGTTCTTC. Its protein product is CASSLGGDPNEQFF. Outside the CDR3, residues come from the reference TRBV7-9 and TRBJ2-1 proteins, so the full variable domain is: DTGVSQNPRHKITKRGQNVTFRCDPISEHNRLYWYRQTLGQGPEFLTYFQNEAQLEKSRLLSDRFSAERPKGSFSTLEIQRTEQGDSAMYLCASSLGGDPNEQFFGPGTRLTVL.